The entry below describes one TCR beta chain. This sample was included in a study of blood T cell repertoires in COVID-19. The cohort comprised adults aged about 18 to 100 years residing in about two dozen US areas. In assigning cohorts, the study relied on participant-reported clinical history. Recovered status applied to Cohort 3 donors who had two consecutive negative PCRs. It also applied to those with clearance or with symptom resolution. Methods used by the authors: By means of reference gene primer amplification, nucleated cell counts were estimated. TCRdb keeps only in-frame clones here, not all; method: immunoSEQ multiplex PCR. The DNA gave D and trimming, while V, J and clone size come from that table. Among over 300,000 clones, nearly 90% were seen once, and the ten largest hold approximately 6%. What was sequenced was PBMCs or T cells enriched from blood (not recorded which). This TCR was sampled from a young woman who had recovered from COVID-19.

CDR3 residues: CASSLSRGPRNEKLFF. CDR3 nucleotide sequence: TGTGCCAGCAGCCTATCCAGGGGGCCCAGGAATGAAAAACTGTTTTTT. V is TRBV5-8 and J is TRBJ1-4; 8 bases agree with TRBD1. Per the germline V gene, CDR1 is SGHTS and CDR2 is YDEGEE. The CDR3 is made up of 16 amino acids. V was pared by 4 bases and J by 5 bases, with 10 bases of the junction left unmatched.